A single sample is the source of the 14 T cell receptor beta chains below, sequenced in a study of blood T cell repertoires in COVID-19. Some clones are missing from TCRdb's copy, which holds only in-frame ones; the method was immunoSEQ multiplex PCR. The sample has a few hundred thousand clones; approximately 86% are singletons. Source material: peripheral blood. Receptor source: a young woman with acute or convalescent COVID-19.

This clone was detected only a few times. The chain recombines TRBV29-1 with TRBJ1-2; TRBD1 aligns across 8 bases. The CDR3 is 14 amino acids. The germline V gene has CDR1 SQVTM and CDR2 ANQGSEA. V trimming: 7 bases; J trimming: 2 bases; junction bases outside the gene matches: 9. CDR3 sequence reads: CSADPTGDNYGYTF. CDR3 DNA sequence: TGCAGCGCTGATCCGACAGGGGACAACTATGGCTACACCTTC.

The chain couples TRBV28 to TRBJ2-1; 9 positions agree with TRBD2. V lost 2 bases and J lost 6; bases outside the gene matches: 5. In germline, CDR1 is MDHEN, CDR2 SYDVKM. The CDR3 spans 15 residues. The CDR3, as DNA: TGTGCCAGCAGTTTAGCGGGAGGGCCACTCAATGAGCAGTTCTTC. This translates into CASSLAGGPLNEQFF.

The chain is built from TRBV5-1 and TRBJ2-1; D unclear. The CDR3 runs to 11 residues. CDR1 and CDR2 (germline): SGHRS, YFSETQ. V was shortened by 4 bases and J by 4 bases, with 3 bases between the two germline ends. Here the CDR3 DNA reads TGCGCCAGCAGCCAGTACAATGAGCAGTTCTTC. This codes for CASSQYNEQFF.

This clone was detected only once. This chain links TRBV2 with TRBJ2-7; TRBD2 aligns across 7 bases. The CDR3 is made up of 12 amino acids. V lost 7 bases and J lost 2; bases outside the gene matches: 2. From germline, CDR1 is SNHLY and CDR2 FYNNEI. Here the CDR3 DNA reads TGTGCCAGCACACGGGGGGCCTACGAGCAGTACTTC. Its translation: CASTRGAYEQYF. Supplemented by reference TRBV2 and TRBJ2-7, the full variable domain reads EPEVTQTPSHQVTQMGQEVILRCVPISNHLYFYWYRQILGQKVEFLVSFYNNEISEKSEIFDDQFSVERPDGSNFTLKIRSTKLEDSAMYFCASTRGAYEQYFGPGTRLTVT.

This chain uses TRBV6-2 or TRBV6-3 with TRBJ1-3; the D is unclear. The CDR3 covers 13 residues. CDR1 MNHEY and CDR2 SVGEGT come from the germline V gene. The ends were cut back, 4 bases at V and 4 bases at J, with 8 bases in the middle. The CDR3: CASSWRRGNTIYF. The CDR3 coding sequence is TGTGCCAGCAGTTGGCGGAGAGGAAACACCATATATTTT.

The rearrangement uses TRBV6-2 or TRBV6-3 and TRBJ1-2, with a weak D call TRBD1 (5 bases). The germline V gene encodes CDR1 MNHEY and CDR2 SVGEGT. The CDR3 covers 13 residues. The V gene lost 0 bases and the J gene lost 8 bases, with 10 bases spanning the gap. The CDR3 DNA reads TGTGCCAGCAGTTACTCGGGGCTTAACGGCTACACCTTC. Residues: CASSYSGLNGYTF.

The rearrangement links TRBV10-2 to TRBJ2-1; 8 bases map to TRBD2. The V gene end was trimmed by 8 bases and the J gene end by 8 bases; junction bases not matched to a gene: 14. Germline V gives CDR1 WSHSY, CDR2 SAAADI. This CDR3 region has 15 residues. The chain's CDR3 is CASLVRAGGRDEQFF. CDR3 nucleotides: TGCGCCAGCCTGGTACGGGCGGGAGGCCGCGATGAGCAGTTCTTC.

The rearrangement uses TRBV5-8 and TRBJ2-5; a weak D match, TRBD1 (6 bases). V was pared by 0 bases and J by 0 bases, with 9 bases between. This CDR3 is 15 amino acids long. CDR1 SGHTS and CDR2 YDEGEE come from the germline V gene. In DNA, the CDR3 is TGTGCCAGCAGCTTGGGACAGGCGTACCAAGAGACCCAGTACTTC. Encoded protein: CASSLGQAYQETQYF. Variable domain in full (rest from reference TRBV5-8 and TRBJ2-5): EAGVTQSPTHLIKTRGQQATLRCSPISGHTSVYWYQQALGLGLQFLLWYDEGEERNRGNFPPRFSGRQFPNYSSELNVNALELEDSALYLCASSLGQAYQETQYFGPGTRLLVL.

The chain has TRBV4-3 and TRBJ1-1; no definite D call. Deletions cut 0 bases from V and 1 base from J, with 9 bases between. This CDR3 region has 15 residues. Germline V CDR1 and CDR2: LGHNA, YSLEER. As DNA, the CDR3 is TGCGCCAGCAGCCAAGATGTACACCCGAACACTGAAGCTTTCTTT. Its protein product is CASSQDVHPNTEAFF.

In this sample, this clone turned up once. The V and J genes are TRBV2 and TRBJ1-1, with 10 bases fitting TRBD1. V dropped 4 bases and J dropped 5; count of bases not matched to a gene: 4. The CDR3 covers 14 residues. Germline V lookup: CDR1 SNHLY, CDR2 FYNNEI. The CDR3 DNA sequence: TGTGCCAGCAGTGTGGGACAGGGGAGTACTGAAGCTTTCTTT. The encoded protein is CASSVGQGSTEAFF.

The genes are TRBV19 and TRBJ1-2; D call uncertain. The CDR3 is 12 amino acids. V was cut by 6 bases and J by 4 bases, with 9 bases left in between. Germline V gene sequence: CDR1 LNHDA, CDR2 SQIVND (reference sequence). As DNA, the CDR3 is TGTGCCAGTAGCCCAACGGGCTATGGCTACACCTTC. Protein product: CASSPTGYGYTF.

The chain recombines TRBV5-1 with TRBJ1-2; 8 bases agree with TRBD1. J was trimmed by 7 bases and V by 0 bases; bases with no gene match: 8. Germline-derived CDR1 and CDR2 are SGHRS and YFSETQ. This CDR3 comprises 15 residues. CDR3 protein: CASSLVGAGGFGYTF. The CDR3 coding sequence is TGCGCCAGCAGCTTGGTGGGGGCAGGGGGCTTTGGCTACACCTTC.

This chain joins TRBV3-1 (or the pseudogene TRBV3-2) and TRBJ2-5; D call uncertain. CDR1 LGHDT and CDR2 YNNKEL come from the germline V gene (reference sequence). This CDR3 has 13 residues. Between the trimmed V and J ends, which lost 4 bases and 5 bases, there was a span of 11 bases. Here the CDR3 DNA reads TGTGCCAGCAGCCGCTCAAGGCGGGAGACCCAGTACTTC. Protein: CASSRSRRETQYF.

The CDR3 nucleotides read TGTGCCAGCTCACCCGACAGGGCCTTCATGAACACTGAAGCTTTCTTT. Its protein product is CASSPDRAFMNTEAFF. This chain links TRBV18 with TRBJ1-1, with 7 bases aligning to TRBD1. Germline lookup yields CDR1 KGHSH and CDR2 LQKENI. CDR3 length: 16 residues. V shed 3 bases and J 0 bases; nucleotides not matched to a gene: 7.